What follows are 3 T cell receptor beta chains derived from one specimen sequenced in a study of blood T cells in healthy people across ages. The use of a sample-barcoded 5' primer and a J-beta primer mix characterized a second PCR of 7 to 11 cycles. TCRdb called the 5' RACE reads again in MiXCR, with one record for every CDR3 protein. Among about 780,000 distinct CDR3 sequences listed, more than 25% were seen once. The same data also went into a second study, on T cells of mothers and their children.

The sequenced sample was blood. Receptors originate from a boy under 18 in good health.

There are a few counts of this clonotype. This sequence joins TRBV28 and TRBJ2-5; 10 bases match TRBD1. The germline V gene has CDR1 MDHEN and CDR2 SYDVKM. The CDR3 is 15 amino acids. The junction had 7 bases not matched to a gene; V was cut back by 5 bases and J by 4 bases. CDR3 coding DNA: TGTGCCAGCAGTAAGGGACAGGGGACGATAGAGACCCAGTACTTC. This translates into CASSKGQGTIETQYF.

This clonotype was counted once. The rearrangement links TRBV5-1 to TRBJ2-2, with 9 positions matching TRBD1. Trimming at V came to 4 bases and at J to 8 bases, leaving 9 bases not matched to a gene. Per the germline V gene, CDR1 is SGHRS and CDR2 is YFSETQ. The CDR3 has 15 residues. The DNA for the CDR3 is TGCGCCAGCAGCAAGGGACAGGGTGTCAGAGGGGAGCTGTTTTTT. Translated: CASSKGQGVRGELFF.

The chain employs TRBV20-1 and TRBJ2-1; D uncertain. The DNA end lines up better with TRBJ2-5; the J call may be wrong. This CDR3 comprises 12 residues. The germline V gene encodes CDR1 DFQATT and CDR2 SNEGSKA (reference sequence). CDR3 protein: CSARNLQETQYF. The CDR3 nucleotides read TGCAGTGCTAGAAACCTCCAAGAGACCCAGTACTTC.